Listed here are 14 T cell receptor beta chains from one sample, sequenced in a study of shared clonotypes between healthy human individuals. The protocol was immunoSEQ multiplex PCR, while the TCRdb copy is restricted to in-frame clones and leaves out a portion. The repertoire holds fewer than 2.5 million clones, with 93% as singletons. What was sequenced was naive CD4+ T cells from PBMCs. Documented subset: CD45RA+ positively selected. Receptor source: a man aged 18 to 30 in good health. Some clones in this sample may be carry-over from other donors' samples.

CDR3 DNA: TGTGCCAGCAGCGCTGGGGACAGGGTTATTCGGGGCTACACCTTC. Its translation is CASSAGDRVIRGYTF. V gene TRBV21-1 combines with J gene TRBJ1-2; TRBD1, as called in the table, went unchecked against the DNA. TRBV21-1 is noted as a pseudogene. This CDR3 comprises 15 residues.

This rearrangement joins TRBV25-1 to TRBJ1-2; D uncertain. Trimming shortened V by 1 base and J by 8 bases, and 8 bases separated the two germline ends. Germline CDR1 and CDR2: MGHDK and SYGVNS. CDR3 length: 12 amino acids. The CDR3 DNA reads TGTGCCAGCAGTGAATGGGCCGGAGGCTACACCTTC. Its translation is CASSEWAGGYTF.

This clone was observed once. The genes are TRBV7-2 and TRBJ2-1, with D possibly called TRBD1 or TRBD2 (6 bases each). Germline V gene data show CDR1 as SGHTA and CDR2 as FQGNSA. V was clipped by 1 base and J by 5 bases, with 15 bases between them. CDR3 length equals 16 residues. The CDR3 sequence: CASSLGRGLLHNEQFF. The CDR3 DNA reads TGTGCCAGCAGCTTAGGCAGGGGACTCCTACACAATGAGCAGTTCTTC.

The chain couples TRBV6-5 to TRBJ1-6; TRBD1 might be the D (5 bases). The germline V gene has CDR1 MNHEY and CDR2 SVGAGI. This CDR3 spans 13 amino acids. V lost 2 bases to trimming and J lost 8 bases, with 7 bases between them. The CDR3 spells CASSYRQHSPLHF. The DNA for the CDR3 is TGTGCCAGCAGTTACAGACAGCATTCACCCCTCCACTTT.

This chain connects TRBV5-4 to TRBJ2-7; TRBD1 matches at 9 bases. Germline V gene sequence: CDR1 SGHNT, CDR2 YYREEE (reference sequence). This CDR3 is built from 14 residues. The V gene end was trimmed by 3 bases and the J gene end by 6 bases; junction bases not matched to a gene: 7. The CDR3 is CASSSTRQGGEQYF. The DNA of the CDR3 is TGTGCCAGCAGCTCGACGAGACAGGGGGGCGAGCAGTACTTC.

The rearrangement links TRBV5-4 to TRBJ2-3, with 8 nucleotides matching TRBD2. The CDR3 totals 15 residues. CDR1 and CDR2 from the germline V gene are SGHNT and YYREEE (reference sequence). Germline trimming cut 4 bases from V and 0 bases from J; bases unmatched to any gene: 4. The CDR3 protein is CASSPQRGSTDTQYF. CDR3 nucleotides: TGTGCCAGCAGCCCACAGCGGGGGAGCACAGATACGCAGTATTTT.

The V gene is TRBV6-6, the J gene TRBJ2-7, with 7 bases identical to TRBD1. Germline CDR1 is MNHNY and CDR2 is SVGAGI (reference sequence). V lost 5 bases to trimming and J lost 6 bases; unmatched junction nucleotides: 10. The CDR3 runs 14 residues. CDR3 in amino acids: CASSKPGQRSEQYF. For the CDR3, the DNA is TGTGCCAGCAGTAAACCGGGACAGCGGAGCGAGCAGTACTTC.

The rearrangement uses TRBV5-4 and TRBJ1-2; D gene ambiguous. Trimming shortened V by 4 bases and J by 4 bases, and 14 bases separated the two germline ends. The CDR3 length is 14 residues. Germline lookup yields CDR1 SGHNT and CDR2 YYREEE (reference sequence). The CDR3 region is CASSPEREIYGYTF. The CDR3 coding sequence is TGTGCCAGCAGCCCTGAACGTGAGATCTATGGCTACACCTTC. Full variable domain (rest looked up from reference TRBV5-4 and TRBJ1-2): ETGVTQSPTHLIKTRGQQVTLRCSSQSGHNTVSWYQQALGQGPQFIFQYYREEENGRGNFPPRFSGLQFPNYSSELNVNALELDDSALYLCASSPEREIYGYTFGSGTRLTVV.

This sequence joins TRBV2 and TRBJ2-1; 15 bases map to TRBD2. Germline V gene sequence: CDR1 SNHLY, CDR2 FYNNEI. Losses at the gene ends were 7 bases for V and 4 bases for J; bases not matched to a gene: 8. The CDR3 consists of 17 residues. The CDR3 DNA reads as TGTGCCAGCACATGGACTAGCGGGAGGGTCGTGTACAATGAGCAGTTCTTC. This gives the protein CASTWTSGRVVYNEQFF.

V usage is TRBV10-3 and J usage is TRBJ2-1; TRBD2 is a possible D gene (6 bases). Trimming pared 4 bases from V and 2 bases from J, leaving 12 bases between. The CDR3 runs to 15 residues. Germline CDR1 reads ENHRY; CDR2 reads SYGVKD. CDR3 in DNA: TGTGCCATCAGTGTCGGGGGTACCACCTACAATGAGCAGTTCTTC. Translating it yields CAISVGGTTYNEQFF.

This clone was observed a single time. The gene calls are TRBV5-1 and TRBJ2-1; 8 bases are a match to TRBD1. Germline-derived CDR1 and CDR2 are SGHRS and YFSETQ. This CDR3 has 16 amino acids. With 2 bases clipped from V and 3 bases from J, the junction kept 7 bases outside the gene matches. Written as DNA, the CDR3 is TGCGCCAGCAGCTTCTCTGGAGGGACAGGCTACAATGAGCAGTTCTTC. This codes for CASSFSGGTGYNEQFF.

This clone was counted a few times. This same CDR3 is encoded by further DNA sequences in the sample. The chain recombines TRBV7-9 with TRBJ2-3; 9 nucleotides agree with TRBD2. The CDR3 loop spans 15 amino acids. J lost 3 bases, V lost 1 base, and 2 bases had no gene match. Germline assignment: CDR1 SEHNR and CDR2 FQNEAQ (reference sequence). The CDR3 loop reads CASSLGLAGTDTQYF. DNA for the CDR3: TGTGCCAGCAGCTTAGGTCTAGCGGGAACAGATACGCAGTATTTT.

The CDR3 bases are TGCGCCAGCAGCCCCACGCCTGGGAACTCCTACGAGCAGTACTTC. Amino acid sequence: CASSPTPGNSYEQYF. V usage is TRBV4-1 and J usage is TRBJ2-7; D is unresolved. Trimming left V 4 bases short and J 0 bases short, with 13 bases between. The CDR3 contains 15 residues. CDR1 is MGHRA and CDR2 is YSYEKL in the germline V gene.

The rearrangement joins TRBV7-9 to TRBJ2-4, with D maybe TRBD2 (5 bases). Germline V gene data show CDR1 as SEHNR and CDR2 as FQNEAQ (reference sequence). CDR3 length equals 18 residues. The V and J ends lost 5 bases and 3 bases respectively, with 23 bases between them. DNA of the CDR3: TGTGCCAGCAGCCCCCGGGCGCGGGCAAGTGGGGACAAAAACATTCAGTACTTC. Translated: CASSPRARASGDKNIQYF.